What follows are 28 T cell receptor beta chains derived from one specimen sequenced in a study of regulatory T cells. Study-wide results and caveats: Hydrophobic residues at CDR3 positions 6 and 7 were enriched in conventional CD4+ T cells of CD3G-deficient patients.

The primer mix had 52 TRBV and 13 TRBJ primers. Clones were read by immunoSEQ multiplex PCR, and TCRdb kept only the in-frame ones, dropping some. This table holds 25,000 to 40,000 clones, roughly 93% found once. Their target antigens are unknown. The sample was conventional CD4+ T cells sorted from blood. The receptor source for this set is a child aged 2 to 10 with CD3G deficiency.

The V and J genes are TRBV11-2 and TRBJ2-1, with D unresolved. This CDR3 has 13 residues. V lost 1 base, J lost 4 bases, and 5 bases lay in between. Germline assignment: CDR1 SGHAT and CDR2 FQNNGV. CDR3 sequence: CASSLGPYNEQFF. The CDR3 DNA sequence: TGTGCCAGCAGCTTAGGGCCGTACAATGAGCAGTTCTTC.

The rearrangement uses TRBV28 and TRBJ2-7; 8 nucleotides agree with TRBD2. The germline V gene has CDR1 MDHEN and CDR2 SYDVKM. Losses at the gene ends were 4 bases for V and 0 bases for J; bases not matched to a gene: 2. The CDR3 is 14 amino acids. CDR3: CASSSGGASYEQYF. DNA for the CDR3: TGTGCCAGCAGTTCCGGGGGGGCCTCCTACGAGCAGTACTTC.

The chain employs TRBV11-2 and TRBJ2-5; 7 nucleotides agree with TRBD2. Germline CDR1 and CDR2: SGHAT and FQNNGV. This CDR3 is 15 amino acids long. Germline trimming cut 1 base from V and 4 bases from J; bases unmatched to any gene: 6. The CDR3 protein is CASSLGSGFGETQYF. The CDR3 coding sequence is TGTGCCAGCAGCTTAGGTAGCGGGTTTGGAGAGACCCAGTACTTC. Together with reference TRBV11-2 and TRBJ2-5, the CDR3 gives the full variable domain: EAGVAQSPRYKIIEKRQSVAFWCNPISGHATLYWYQQILGQGPKLLIQFQNNGVVDDSQLPKDRFSAERLKGVDSTLKIQPAKLEDSAVYLCASSLGSGFGETQYFGPGTRLLVL.

The chain joins TRBV6-1 to TRBJ1-2, with TRBD1 as a possible D gene (6 bases). V lost 2 bases, J lost 4 bases, and 11 bases lay in between. CDR1 is MNHNS and CDR2 is SASEGT in the germline V gene. The CDR3 contains 14 residues. The CDR3 DNA reads as TGTGCCAGCAGTGAAAGTTGGGGGGCCTATGGCTACACCTTC. Encoded protein: CASSESWGAYGYTF.

V and J are TRBV19 and TRBJ2-2, with TRBD1 identical over 9 bases. The trim removed 8 bases at V and 5 bases at J, leaving 12 bases unmatched. Germline V gives CDR1 LNHDA, CDR2 SQIVND (reference sequence). This CDR3 is 16 amino acids long. CDR3 bases: TGTGCCAGTGAGGGACAGGGTGTATGGGGAACCGGGGAGCTGTTTTTT. Translating it yields CASEGQGVWGTGELFF.

The V call is TRBV28, the J call TRBJ2-7, with D uncertain. The V end lost 5 bases, the J end lost 1 base, and 15 bases lay between the germline ends. In germline, CDR1 is MDHEN, CDR2 SYDVKM. The CDR3 runs 15 residues. The CDR3 coding sequence is TGTGCCAGCAGTCCTCCCCGGGCAGGATCCTACGAGCAGTACTTC. Amino acid sequence: CASSPPRAGSYEQYF.

The chain uses TRBV7-9 and TRBJ1-1; D is perhaps TRBD1 (6 bases). Germline lookup yields CDR1 SEHNR and CDR2 FQNEAQ (reference sequence). V was trimmed by 5 bases and J by 7 bases, leaving 11 bases between them. CDR3 size: 12 residues. The CDR3 nucleotides read TGTGCCAGCAGCCGAGGGGGTAGTGAAGCTTTCTTT. It codes for CASSRGGSEAFF.

CDR3: CASSEFGGVYGYTF. CDR3 coding DNA: TGTGCCAGCAGTGAGTTCGGAGGGGTCTATGGCTACACCTTC. The chain links TRBV6-1 to TRBJ1-2; possibly TRBD1 for D (5 bases). This CDR3 region has 14 residues. Trimming stripped 3 bases from V and 4 bases from J, with 12 bases between. CDR1 is MNHNS and CDR2 is SASEGT in the germline V gene.

The chain uses TRBV28 and TRBJ2-4; D possibly corresponds to TRBD2 (5 bases). CDR1 and CDR2 (germline): MDHEN, SYDVKM. V was trimmed by 6 bases and J by 9 bases, leaving 15 bases between them. This CDR3 comprises 13 residues. This CDR3 is CASSSGDRGIQYF. DNA for the CDR3: TGTGCCAGCAGCTCCGGGGATAGAGGCATTCAGTACTTC.

The rearrangement links TRBV2 to TRBJ2-1, with a weak D call TRBD2 (6 bases). This CDR3 has 12 residues. Germline V gene lookup returns CDR1 SNHLY and CDR2 FYNNEI. Trimming took 5 bases from V and 9 from J, leaving 11 bases between them. In DNA, the CDR3 is TGTGCCAGCAGTATTCTAGCGAGTGAGCAGTTCTTC. Its protein is CASSILASEQFF.

The V gene is TRBV6-1, the J gene TRBJ2-5; TRBD1 might be the D (5 bases). Germline CDR1 MNHNS, CDR2 SASEGT. V was clipped by 7 bases and J by 4 bases, with 13 bases between them. The CDR3 spans 13 residues. The DNA for the CDR3 is TGTGCCAGCACCGGACATCTGGGAGAGACCCAGTACTTC. This codes for CASTGHLGETQYF.

V is TRBV6-1 and J is TRBJ2-7; D not resolved. Germline CDR1 reads MNHNS; CDR2 reads SASEGT. Deletions cut 1 base from V and 0 bases from J, with 10 bases between. The length of the CDR3 is 15 residues. The CDR3 sequence is CASSEGGRSSYEQYF. In DNA, the CDR3 is TGTGCCAGCAGTGAAGGTGGCAGAAGCTCCTACGAGCAGTACTTC.

DNA of the CDR3: TGCGCCAGCAGCTTGGGCGAGCGGGAGAACGAGCAGTACTTC. Protein: CASSLGERENEQYF. V and J are TRBV5-1 and TRBJ2-7; 8 nucleotides agree with TRBD2. Germline trimming cut 0 bases from V and 5 bases from J; bases unmatched to any gene: 4. The CDR3 sequence is 14 residues long. Germline V lookup: CDR1 SGHRS, CDR2 YFSETQ.

This chain joins TRBV6-1 and TRBJ2-3, with 11 positions matching TRBD2. Germline V gene sequence: CDR1 MNHNS, CDR2 SASEGT. This CDR3 has 15 residues. Germline trimming cut 8 bases from V and 4 bases from J; bases unmatched to any gene: 8. The CDR3 is CASLRVAGGPDTQYF. The DNA for the CDR3 is TGTGCCAGCCTCCGCGTAGCGGGAGGGCCAGATACGCAGTATTTT.

The chain links TRBV28 to TRBJ2-1; D unresolved. Germline V lookup: CDR1 MDHEN, CDR2 SYDVKM. CDR3 length equals 15 residues. Trimming shortened V by 5 bases and J by 0 bases, and 11 bases separated the two germline ends. CDR3 sequence: CASSRLRSSYNEQFF. The CDR3 nucleotides read TGTGCCAGCAGTCGATTGCGGAGCTCCTACAATGAGCAGTTCTTC.

This chain links TRBV5-1 with TRBJ2-5; 11 bases align to TRBD1. Germline-derived CDR1 and CDR2 are SGHRS and YFSETQ. CDR3 length: 18 residues. Trimming took 4 bases from V and 3 from J; bases not matched to a gene: 14. This CDR3 is CASSRFYLGQGAEETQYF. The DNA for the CDR3 is TGCGCCAGCAGCAGATTCTATCTTGGACAGGGGGCGGAAGAGACCCAGTACTTC.

This chain connects TRBV28 to TRBJ2-7; 10 positions agree with TRBD2. Germline V lookup: CDR1 MDHEN, CDR2 SYDVKM. Germline trimming cut 6 bases from V and 5 bases from J; bases unmatched to any gene: 13. The CDR3 runs to 16 residues. The CDR3 is CASSLSGTSEDHEQYF. The CDR3 DNA reads TGTGCCAGCAGCCTATCCGGGACTAGCGAGGACCACGAGCAGTACTTC. The full variable domain, its missing parts supplied by reference TRBV28 and TRBJ2-7, is DVKVTQSSRYLVKRTGEKVFLECVQDMDHENMFWYRQDPGLGLRLIYFSYDVKMKEKGDIPEGYSVSREKKERFSLILESASTNQTSMYLCASSLSGTSEDHEQYFGPGTRLTVT.

J is TRBJ2-7 and V is TRBV6-1; D call uncertain. There are 12 residues in the CDR3. The germline V gene encodes CDR1 MNHNS and CDR2 SASEGT. Trimming pared 2 bases from V and 7 bases from J, leaving 9 bases between. CDR3 DNA sequence: TGTGCCAGCAGTGAACTCTTTGGTGAGCAGTACTTC. Translating gives CASSELFGEQYF.

The chain is built from TRBV11-2 and TRBJ2-3, with D hard to call. This CDR3 comprises 15 residues. Per germline, CDR1 SGHAT and CDR2 FQNNGV. The ends were cut back, 4 bases at V and 0 bases at J, with 11 bases in the middle. CDR3 sequence (DNA): TGTGCCAGCAGCTACCTCCTGGCGAGCACAGATACGCAGTATTTT. This codes for CASSYLLASTDTQYF.

This clone was seen a single time. The V and J genes are TRBV19 and TRBJ2-3; D is uncertain. V was pared by 4 bases and J by 3 bases, with 8 bases between. The CDR3 sequence is 13 residues long. Per the germline V gene, CDR1 is LNHDA and CDR2 is SQIVND (reference sequence). CDR3 in DNA: TGTGCCAGTAGTACACGACTGACAGATACGCAGTATTTT. This sequence encodes CASSTRLTDTQYF.

This chain uses TRBV28 with TRBJ2-1; the D call may be TRBD1 or TRBD2 (5 bases each). V lost 1 base, J lost 3 bases, and 13 bases lay in between. The length of the CDR3 is 16 residues. Germline assignment: CDR1 MDHEN and CDR2 SYDVKM. The CDR3 loop is CASSLSGTIGYNEQFF. CDR3 DNA: TGTGCCAGCAGTTTATCCGGGACCATCGGCTACAATGAGCAGTTCTTC.

V usage is TRBV5-1 and J usage is TRBJ2-1, with D perhaps matching TRBD1 (5 bases). The CDR3 is 14 amino acids. Germline CDR1 is SGHRS and CDR2 is YFSETQ. V lost 1 base to trimming and J lost 8 bases, with 13 bases between them. The CDR3 nucleotides read TGCGCCAGCAGCTTGATAGGGGCGTACGATGAGCAGTTCTTC. Amino acids: CASSLIGAYDEQFF.

This chain connects TRBV6-1 to TRBJ2-7; D is ambiguous. Trimming shortened V by 1 base and J by 4 bases, and 5 bases separated the two germline ends. This CDR3 has 12 amino acids. Germline V gene sequence: CDR1 MNHNS, CDR2 SASEGT. CDR3 in DNA: TGTGCCAGCAGTGAAGTCCCTTACGAGCAGTACTTC. This gives the protein CASSEVPYEQYF.

This chain's CDR3 is CASSRDPGTGELFF. CDR3 coding DNA: TGTGCCAGCAGCCGGGACCCGGGGACCGGGGAGCTGTTTTTT. The chain recombines TRBV28 with TRBJ2-2; D assignment may be TRBD1 or TRBD2 (5 bases each). The CDR3 is 14 residues long. CDR1 is MDHEN and CDR2 is SYDVKM in the germline V gene. The germline V and J ends were trimmed by 6 bases and 5 bases, with 13 bases remaining between them.

The rearrangement uses TRBV28 and TRBJ2-2, with D maybe TRBD2 (6 bases). CDR1 is MDHEN and CDR2 is SYDVKM in the germline V gene. V dropped 2 bases and J dropped 4 bases, with 8 bases sitting between them. The CDR3 has 14 amino acids. The CDR3 DNA follows: TGTGCCAGCAGTTTAGGGGGGATCACCGGGGAGCTGTTTTTT. This sequence encodes CASSLGGITGELFF.

The V call is TRBV6-5, the J call TRBJ2-1; 9 bases match TRBD2. CDR3 length: 15 residues. Germline CDR1 MNHEY, CDR2 SVGAGI. The V gene end was trimmed by 8 bases and the J gene end by 1 base; junction bases not matched to a gene: 6. The CDR3 reads CASRLAGGSYNEQFF. CDR3 in DNA: TGTGCCAGCCGGCTGGCGGGAGGGTCCTACAATGAGCAGTTCTTC.

The chain has TRBV28 and TRBJ2-7; no firm D call. The V gene's germline CDR1 is MDHEN and CDR2 SYDVKM. The CDR3 has 14 amino acids. V lost 5 bases to trimming and J lost 2 bases, with 13 bases between them. The DNA of the CDR3 is TGTGCCAGCAGTCCTCTGGGCGGTCCCTACGAGCAGTACTTC. This sequence encodes CASSPLGGPYEQYF.

The chain couples TRBV5-1 to TRBJ2-1; TRBD1 is a possible D gene (6 bases). CDR1 and CDR2 (germline): SGHRS, YFSETQ. The CDR3 is 15 amino acids. V lost 0 bases and J lost 2, with 9 bases in between. The CDR3 reads CASSLGWTAYNEQFF. CDR3 coding DNA: TGCGCCAGCAGCTTGGGGTGGACAGCCTACAATGAGCAGTTCTTC.